The 4 T cell receptor beta chains listed next were all sequenced from one sample in a study of early T cells in non-severe SARS-CoV-2 infection. Via MiXCR, TCRdb re-called the 5' RACE reads, giving one row per CDR3 protein. The repertoire holds 25,000 to 35,000 distinct CDR3 sequences, with around 7% as singletons. Sequencing was carried out using whole blood. Every receptor here comes from an adult who was a healthcare worker with PCR-confirmed SARS-CoV-2 infection or an uninfected control (not recorded which).

The chain is built from TRBV14 and TRBJ2-1; D may be TRBD2 (6 bases). Germline V gene data show CDR1 as SGHDN and CDR2 as FVKESK. The CDR3 totals 16 residues. V was clipped by 2 bases and J by 1 base, with 12 bases between them. CDR3: CASSQRRDHSYNEQFF. The CDR3 bases are TGTGCCAGCAGCCAAAGGAGGGATCATTCCTACAATGAGCAGTTCTTC. Full variable domain (outside the CDR3, taken from reference TRBV14 and TRBJ2-1): EAGVTQFPSHSVIEKGQTVTLRCDPISGHDNLYWYRRVMGKEIKFLLHFVKESKQDESGMPNNRFLAERTGGTYSTLKVQPAELEDSGVYFCASSQRRDHSYNEQFFGPGTRLTVL.

The chain couples TRBV5-1 to TRBJ2-7; D may be TRBD1 (7 bases). V lost 4 bases and J lost 3, with 17 bases in between. CDR1 is SGHRS, CDR2 YFSETQ, per germline. The CDR3 length is 15 residues. CDR3: CASSPSHRGGYEQYF. CDR3 sequence (DNA): TGCGCCAGCAGCCCCAGCCACAGGGGAGGCTACGAGCAGTACTTC.

This clonotype was found many times. The chain uses TRBV19 and TRBJ2-1, with D maybe TRBD1 (6 bases). The CDR3 has 14 residues. Trimming stripped 7 bases from V and 4 bases from J, with 14 bases between. Per germline, CDR1 LNHDA and CDR2 SQIVND (reference sequence). The CDR3 loop reads CASTLGDKYNEQFF. The CDR3, as DNA: TGTGCCAGTACCTTAGGGGACAAGTACAATGAGCAGTTCTTC.

In this sample, this clonotype turned up many times. The J gene is TRBJ2-6, the V gene TRBV19, with TRBD1 matching 9 bases. Germline assignment: CDR1 LNHDA and CDR2 SQIVND (reference sequence). V trimming: 10 bases; J trimming: 0 bases; junction bases outside the gene matches: 10. This CDR3 is built from 17 residues. The CDR3 sequence is CATLRTGVFSGANVLTF. DNA for the CDR3: TGTGCCACCCTTAGGACAGGGGTGTTCTCTGGGGCCAACGTCCTGACTTTC.